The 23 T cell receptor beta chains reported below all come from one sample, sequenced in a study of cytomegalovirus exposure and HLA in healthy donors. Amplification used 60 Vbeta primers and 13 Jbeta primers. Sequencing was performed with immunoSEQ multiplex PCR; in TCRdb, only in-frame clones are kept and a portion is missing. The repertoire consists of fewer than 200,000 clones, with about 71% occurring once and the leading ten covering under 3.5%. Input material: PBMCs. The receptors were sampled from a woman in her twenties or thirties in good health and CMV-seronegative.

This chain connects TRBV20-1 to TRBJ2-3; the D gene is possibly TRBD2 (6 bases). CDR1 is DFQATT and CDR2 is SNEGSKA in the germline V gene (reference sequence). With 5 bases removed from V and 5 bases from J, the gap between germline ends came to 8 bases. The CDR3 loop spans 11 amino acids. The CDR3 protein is CSASRGDTQYF. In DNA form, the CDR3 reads TGCAGTGCTTCGCGGGGAGATACGCAGTATTTT.

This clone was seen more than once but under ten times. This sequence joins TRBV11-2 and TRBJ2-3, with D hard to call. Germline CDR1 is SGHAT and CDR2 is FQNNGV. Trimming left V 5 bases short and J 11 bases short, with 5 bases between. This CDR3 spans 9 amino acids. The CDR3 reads CASSPQQYF. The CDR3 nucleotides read TGTGCCAGCAGCCCCCAGCAGTATTTT.

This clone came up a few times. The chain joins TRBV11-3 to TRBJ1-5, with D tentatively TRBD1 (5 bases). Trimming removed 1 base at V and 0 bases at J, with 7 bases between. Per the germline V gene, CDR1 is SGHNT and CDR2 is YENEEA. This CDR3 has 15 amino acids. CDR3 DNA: TGTGCCAGCAGCTTAGGGGGCTATAGCAATCAGCCCCAGCATTTT. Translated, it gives CASSLGGYSNQPQHF.

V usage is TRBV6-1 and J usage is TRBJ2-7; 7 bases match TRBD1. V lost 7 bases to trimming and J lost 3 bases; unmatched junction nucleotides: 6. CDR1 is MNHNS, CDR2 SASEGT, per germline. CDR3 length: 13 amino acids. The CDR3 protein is CASNPTGYYEQYF. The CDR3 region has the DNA TGTGCCAGCAACCCGACAGGGTACTACGAGCAGTACTTC.

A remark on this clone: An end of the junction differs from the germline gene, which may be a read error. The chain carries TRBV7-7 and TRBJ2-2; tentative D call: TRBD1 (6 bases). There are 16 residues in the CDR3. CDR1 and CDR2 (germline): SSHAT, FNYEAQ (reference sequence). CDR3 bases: TGTGCTAGCAGCTTAGCGAACAGGGCGAACACCGGGGAGCTGTTTTTT. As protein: CASSLANRANTGELFF.

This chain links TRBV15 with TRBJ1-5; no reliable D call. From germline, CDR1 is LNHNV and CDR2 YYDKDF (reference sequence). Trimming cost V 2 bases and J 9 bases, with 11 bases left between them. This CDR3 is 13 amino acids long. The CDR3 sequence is CATSRSPIVPQHF. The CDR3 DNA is TGTGCCACCAGCAGATCCCCAATTGTGCCCCAGCATTTT.

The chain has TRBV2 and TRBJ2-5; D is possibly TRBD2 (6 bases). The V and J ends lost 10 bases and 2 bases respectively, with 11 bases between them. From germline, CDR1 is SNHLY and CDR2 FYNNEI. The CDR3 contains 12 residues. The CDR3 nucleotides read TGTGCCACTGGCGGGGCGCAAGAGACCCAGTACTTC. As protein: CATGGAQETQYF.

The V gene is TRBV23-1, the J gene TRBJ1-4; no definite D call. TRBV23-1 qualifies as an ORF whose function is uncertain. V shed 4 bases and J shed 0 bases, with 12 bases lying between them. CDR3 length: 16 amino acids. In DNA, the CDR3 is TGCGCCAGCAGTCCCGACCCGGGGTCAACTAATGAAAAACTGTTTTTT. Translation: CASSPDPGSTNEKLFF.

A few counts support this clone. The CDR3 region has the DNA TGCGCCCCCTTTGGTCGGTATAGCAATCAGCCCCAGCATTTT. This sequence encodes CAPFGRYSNQPQHF. This rearrangement joins TRBV10-1 to TRBJ1-5; D unresolved. V was pared by 11 bases and J by 0 bases, with 14 bases between. From germline, CDR1 is WNHNN and CDR2 SYGVQD (reference sequence). The CDR3 extends over 14 amino acids.

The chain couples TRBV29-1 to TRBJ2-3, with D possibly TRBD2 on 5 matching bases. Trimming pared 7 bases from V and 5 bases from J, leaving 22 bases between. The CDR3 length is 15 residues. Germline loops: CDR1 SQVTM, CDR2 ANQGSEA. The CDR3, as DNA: TGCAGCGCCTCAACGGCGGGCGGAACACAAGATACGCAGTATTTT. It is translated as CSASTAGGTQDTQYF.

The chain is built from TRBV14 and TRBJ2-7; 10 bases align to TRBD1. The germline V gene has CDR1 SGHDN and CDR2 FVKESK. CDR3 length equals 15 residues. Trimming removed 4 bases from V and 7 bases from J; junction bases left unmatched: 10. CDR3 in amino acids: CASSRPGQGNWEQYF. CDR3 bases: TGTGCCAGCAGCCGACCGGGACAGGGGAATTGGGAGCAGTACTTC.

The CDR3, as DNA: TGTGCCAGCAGCTCTTTCGGGACAGGGGATAGCACTGAAGCTTTCTTT. Its translation is CASSSFGTGDSTEAFF. This chain joins TRBV7-9 and TRBJ1-1; 10 nucleotides align to TRBD1. Per germline, CDR1 SEHNR and CDR2 FQNEAQ (reference sequence). With 4 bases clipped from V and 4 bases from J, the junction kept 9 bases outside the gene matches. The CDR3 runs 16 residues. Full variable domain (outside the CDR3, taken from reference TRBV7-9 and TRBJ1-1): DTGVSQNPRHKITKRGQNVTFRCDPISEHNRLYWYRQTLGQGPEFLTYFQNEAQLEKSRLLSDRFSAERPKGSFSTLEIQRTEQGDSAMYLCASSSFGTGDSTEAFFGQGTRLTVV.

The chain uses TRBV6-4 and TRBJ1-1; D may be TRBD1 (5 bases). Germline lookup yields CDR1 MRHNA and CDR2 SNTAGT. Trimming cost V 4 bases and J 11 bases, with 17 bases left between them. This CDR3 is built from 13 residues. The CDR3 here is CASSGDVGGLAFF. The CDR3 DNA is TGTGCCAGCAGTGGAGATGTGGGGGGACTTGCTTTCTTT.

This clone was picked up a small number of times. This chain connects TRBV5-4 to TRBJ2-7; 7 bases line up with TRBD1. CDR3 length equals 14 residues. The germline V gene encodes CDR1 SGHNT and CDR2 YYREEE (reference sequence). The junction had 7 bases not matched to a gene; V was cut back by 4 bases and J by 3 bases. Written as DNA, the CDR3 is TGTGCCAGCAGCGGGGACAGAACCCTCTACGAGCAGTACTTC. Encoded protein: CASSGDRTLYEQYF.

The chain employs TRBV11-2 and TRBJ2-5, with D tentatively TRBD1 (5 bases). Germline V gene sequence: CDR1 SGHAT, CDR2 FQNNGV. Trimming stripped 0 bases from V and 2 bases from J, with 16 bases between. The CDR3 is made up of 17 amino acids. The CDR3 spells CASSLEGVKGPQETQYF. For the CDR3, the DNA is TGTGCCAGCAGCTTAGAAGGGGTAAAGGGCCCTCAAGAGACCCAGTACTTC.

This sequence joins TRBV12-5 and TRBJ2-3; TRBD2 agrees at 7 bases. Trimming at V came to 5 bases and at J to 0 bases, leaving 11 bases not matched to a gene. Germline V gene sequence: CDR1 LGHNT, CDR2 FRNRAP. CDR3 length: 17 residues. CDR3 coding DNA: TGTGCTAGTGGTCCCCCCACTAGCGAGATTAGCACAGATACGCAGTATTTT. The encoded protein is CASGPPTSEISTDTQYF.

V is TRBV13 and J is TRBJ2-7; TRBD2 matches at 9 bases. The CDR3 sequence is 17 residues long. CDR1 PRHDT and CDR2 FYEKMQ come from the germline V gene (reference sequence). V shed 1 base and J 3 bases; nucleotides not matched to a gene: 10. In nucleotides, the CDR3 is TGTGCCAGCAGCTTAGTAGGGGATAGCGGGGGCCTCTACGAGCAGTACTTC. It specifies CASSLVGDSGGLYEQYF.

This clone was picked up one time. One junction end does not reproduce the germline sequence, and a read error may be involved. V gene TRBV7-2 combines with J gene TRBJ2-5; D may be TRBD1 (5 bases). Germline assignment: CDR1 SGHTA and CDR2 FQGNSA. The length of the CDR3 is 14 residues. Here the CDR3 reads CASSLERQQETQYF. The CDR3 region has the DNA TGTGCTAGCAGCTTAGAAAGACAGCAAGAGACCCAGTACTTC.

Here the CDR3 reads CASSQDRTSTYEQYF. The DNA of the CDR3 is TGTGCCAGCAGCCAAGACAGGACTAGCACCTACGAGCAGTACTTC. The V and J genes are TRBV4-2 and TRBJ2-7, with 8 nucleotides matching TRBD2. There are 15 residues in the CDR3. The germline CDR1 and CDR2 sequences are LGHNA and YNFKEQ. The junction had 3 bases not matched to a gene; V was cut back by 0 bases and J by 2 bases.

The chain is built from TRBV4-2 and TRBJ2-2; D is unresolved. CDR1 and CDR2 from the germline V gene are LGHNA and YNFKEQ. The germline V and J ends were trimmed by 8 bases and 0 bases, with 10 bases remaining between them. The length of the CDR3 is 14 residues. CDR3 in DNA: TGTGCCAGCTCGCGGAGTCCGAACACCGGGGAGCTGTTTTTT. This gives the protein CASSRSPNTGELFF.

CDR3 sequence (DNA): TGTGCCAGCAGTTTAGTCCCGGGACAGGGATGGGAGCTGTTTTTT. Translation: CASSLVPGQGWELFF. The J gene is TRBJ2-2, the V gene TRBV28, with 9 positions matching TRBD1. Germline V gives CDR1 MDHEN, CDR2 SYDVKM. The CDR3 loop spans 15 amino acids. J gave up 9 bases and V 2 bases, and 7 bases lay outside the gene matches.

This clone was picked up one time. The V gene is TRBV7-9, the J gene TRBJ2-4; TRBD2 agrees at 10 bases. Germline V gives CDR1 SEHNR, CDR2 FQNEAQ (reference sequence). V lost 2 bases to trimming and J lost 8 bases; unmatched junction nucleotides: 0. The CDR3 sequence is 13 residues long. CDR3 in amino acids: CASSLTSGDIQYF. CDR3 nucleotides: TGTGCCAGCAGCTTAACTAGCGGGGACATTCAGTACTTC.

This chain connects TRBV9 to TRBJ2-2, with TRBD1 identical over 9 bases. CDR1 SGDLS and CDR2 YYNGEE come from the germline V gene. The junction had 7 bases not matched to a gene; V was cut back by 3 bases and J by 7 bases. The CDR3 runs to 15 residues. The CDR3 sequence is CASSDGTGFVGELFF. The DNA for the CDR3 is TGTGCCAGCAGCGACGGGACAGGGTTTGTCGGGGAGCTGTTTTTT.